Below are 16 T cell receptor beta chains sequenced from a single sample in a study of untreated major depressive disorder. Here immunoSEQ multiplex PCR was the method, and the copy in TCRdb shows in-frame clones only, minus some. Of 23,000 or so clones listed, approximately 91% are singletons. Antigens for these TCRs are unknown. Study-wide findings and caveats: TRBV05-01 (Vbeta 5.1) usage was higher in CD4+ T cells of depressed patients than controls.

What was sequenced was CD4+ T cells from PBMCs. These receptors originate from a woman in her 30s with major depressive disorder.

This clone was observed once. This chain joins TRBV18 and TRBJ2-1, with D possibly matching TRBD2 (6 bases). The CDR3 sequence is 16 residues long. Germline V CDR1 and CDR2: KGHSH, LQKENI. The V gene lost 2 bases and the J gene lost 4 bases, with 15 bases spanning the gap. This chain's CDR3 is CASSPFPASDYNEQFF. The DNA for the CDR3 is TGTGCCAGCTCACCATTTCCAGCTAGCGATTACAATGAGCAGTTCTTC. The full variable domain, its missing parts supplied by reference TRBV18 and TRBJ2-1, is NAGVMQNPRHLVRRRGQEARLRCSPMKGHSHVYWYRQLPEEGLKFMVYLQKENIIDESGMPKERFSAEFPKEGPSILRIQQVVRGDSAAYFCASSPFPASDYNEQFFGPGTRLTVL.

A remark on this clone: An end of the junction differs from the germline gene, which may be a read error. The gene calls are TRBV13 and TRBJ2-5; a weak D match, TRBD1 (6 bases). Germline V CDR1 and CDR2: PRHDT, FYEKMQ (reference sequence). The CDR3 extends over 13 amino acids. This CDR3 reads CASSVGTSGTQYF. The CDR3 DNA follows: TGTGCCAGCAGCGTAGGGACATCAGGGACCCAGTACTTC.

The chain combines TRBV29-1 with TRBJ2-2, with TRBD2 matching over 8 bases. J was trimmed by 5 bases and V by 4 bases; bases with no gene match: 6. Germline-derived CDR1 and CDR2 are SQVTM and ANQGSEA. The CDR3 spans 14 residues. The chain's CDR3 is CSVASGGRTGELFF. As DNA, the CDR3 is TGCAGCGTTGCCAGCGGGGGTAGGACCGGGGAGCTGTTTTTT.

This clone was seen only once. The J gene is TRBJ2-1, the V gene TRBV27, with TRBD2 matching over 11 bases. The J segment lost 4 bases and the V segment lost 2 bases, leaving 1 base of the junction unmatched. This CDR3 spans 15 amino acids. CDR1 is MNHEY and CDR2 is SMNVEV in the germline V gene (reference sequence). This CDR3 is CASSLGTSGYNEQFF. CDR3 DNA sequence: TGTGCCAGCAGTTTAGGGACTAGCGGATACAATGAGCAGTTCTTC.

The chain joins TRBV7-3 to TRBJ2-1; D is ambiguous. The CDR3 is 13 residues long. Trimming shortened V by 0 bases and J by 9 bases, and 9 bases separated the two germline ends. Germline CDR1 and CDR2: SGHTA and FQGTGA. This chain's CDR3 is CASSLTFSGEQFF. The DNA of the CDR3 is TGTGCCAGCAGCTTAACTTTTTCTGGTGAGCAGTTCTTC.

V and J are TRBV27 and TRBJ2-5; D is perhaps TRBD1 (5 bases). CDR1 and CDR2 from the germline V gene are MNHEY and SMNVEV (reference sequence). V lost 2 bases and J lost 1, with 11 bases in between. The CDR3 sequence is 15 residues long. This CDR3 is CASSLRRQGQETQYF. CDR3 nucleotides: TGTGCCAGCAGTTTAAGAAGGCAGGGCCAAGAGACCCAGTACTTC.

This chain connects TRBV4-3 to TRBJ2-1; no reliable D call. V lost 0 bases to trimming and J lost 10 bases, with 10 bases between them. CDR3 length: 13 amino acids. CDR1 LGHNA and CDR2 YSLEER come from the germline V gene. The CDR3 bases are TGCGCCAGCAGCCAAGATTTCTCCGGGGAGCAGTTCTTC. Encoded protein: CASSQDFSGEQFF.

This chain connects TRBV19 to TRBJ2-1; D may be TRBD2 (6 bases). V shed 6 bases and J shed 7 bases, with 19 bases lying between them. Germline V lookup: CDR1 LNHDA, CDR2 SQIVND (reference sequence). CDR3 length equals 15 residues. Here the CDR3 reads CASSPETSWRNEQFF. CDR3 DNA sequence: TGTGCCAGTAGCCCAGAGACTAGTTGGAGGAATGAGCAGTTCTTC.

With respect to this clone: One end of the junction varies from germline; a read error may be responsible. The CDR3 is CASSEVAASGELFF. The CDR3 region has the DNA TGTGCCAGCAGCGAAGTGGCGGCGTCCGGGGAGCTGTTTTTT. The V call is TRBV6-1, the J call TRBJ2-2; no firm D call. This CDR3 comprises 14 residues. Germline CDR1 reads MNHNS; CDR2 reads SASEGT.

The CDR3 here is CASSFSTSGIVGELFF. The DNA for the CDR3 is TGTGCCAGCAGCTTTAGTACTAGCGGGATTGTCGGGGAGCTGTTTTTT. The chain links TRBV7-3 to TRBJ2-2; 10 positions agree with TRBD2. This CDR3 comprises 16 residues. The V and J ends lost 3 bases and 7 bases, in that order; junction bases with no gene match: 8. CDR1 is SGHTA, CDR2 FQGTGA, per germline.

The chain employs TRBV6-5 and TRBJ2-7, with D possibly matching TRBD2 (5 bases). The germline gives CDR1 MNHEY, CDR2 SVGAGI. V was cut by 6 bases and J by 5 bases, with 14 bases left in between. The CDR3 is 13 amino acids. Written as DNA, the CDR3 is TGTGCCAGCAGCCTAGCAAGAAGGAACGAGCAGTACTTC. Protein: CASSLARRNEQYF.

Here the CDR3 reads CASSFSRVEQFF. In DNA, the CDR3 is TGCGCCAGCAGTTTTAGCAGAGTTGAGCAGTTCTTC. The chain uses TRBV5-1 and TRBJ2-1, with no clear D. Per germline, CDR1 SGHRS and CDR2 YFSETQ. This CDR3 spans 12 amino acids. The V and J ends lost 5 bases and 9 bases respectively, with 12 bases between them.

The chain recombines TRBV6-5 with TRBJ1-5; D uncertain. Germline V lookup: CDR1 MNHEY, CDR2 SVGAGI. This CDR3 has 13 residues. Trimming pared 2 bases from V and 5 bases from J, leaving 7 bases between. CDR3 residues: CASSYEPHQPQHF. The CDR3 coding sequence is TGTGCCAGCAGTTACGAACCCCATCAGCCCCAGCATTTT.

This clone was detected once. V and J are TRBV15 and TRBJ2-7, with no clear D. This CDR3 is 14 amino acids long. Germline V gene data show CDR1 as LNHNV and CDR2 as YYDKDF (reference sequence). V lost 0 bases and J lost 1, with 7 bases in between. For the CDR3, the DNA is TGTGCCACCAGCAGAGATATAGGGTCCTACGAGCAGTACTTC. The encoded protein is CATSRDIGSYEQYF.

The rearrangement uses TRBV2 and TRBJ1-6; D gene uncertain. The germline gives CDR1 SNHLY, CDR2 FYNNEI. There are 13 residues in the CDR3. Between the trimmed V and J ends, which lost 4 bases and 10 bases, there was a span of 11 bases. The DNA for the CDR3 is TGTGCCAGCAGTGCGGATATCAAATCACCCCTCCACTTT. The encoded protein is CASSADIKSPLHF.

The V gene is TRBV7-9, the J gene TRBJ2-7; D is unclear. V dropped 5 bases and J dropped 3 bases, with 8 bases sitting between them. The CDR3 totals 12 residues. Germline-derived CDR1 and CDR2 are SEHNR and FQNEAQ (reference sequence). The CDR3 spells CASSRTFYEQYF. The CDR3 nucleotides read TGTGCCAGCAGCCGGACCTTCTACGAGCAGTACTTC.